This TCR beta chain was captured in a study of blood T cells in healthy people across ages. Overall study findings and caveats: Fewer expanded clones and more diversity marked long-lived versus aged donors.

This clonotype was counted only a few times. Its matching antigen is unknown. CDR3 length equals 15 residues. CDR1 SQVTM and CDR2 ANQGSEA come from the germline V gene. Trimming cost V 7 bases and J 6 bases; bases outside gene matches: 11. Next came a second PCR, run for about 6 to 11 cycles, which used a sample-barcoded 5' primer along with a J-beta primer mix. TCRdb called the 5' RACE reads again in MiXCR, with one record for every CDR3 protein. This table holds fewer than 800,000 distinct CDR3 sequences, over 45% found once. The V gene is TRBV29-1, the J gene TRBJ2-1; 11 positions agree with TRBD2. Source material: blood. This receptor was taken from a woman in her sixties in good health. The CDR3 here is CSAGQIGTSGNEQFF. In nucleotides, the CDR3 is TGCAGCGCCGGACAGATCGGGACTAGCGGCAATGAGCAGTTCTTC.